This T cell receptor beta chain is from a study of blood T cell repertoires in COVID-19. Data came from immunoSEQ multiplex PCR; TCRdb stores just in-frame clones and leaves some out. The sample carries 15,000 to 20,000 clones, 90% to 95% recorded once. This sequence was found in a human donor in a cohort sampled during active COVID-19. Sequencing used peripheral blood.

As DNA, the CDR3 is TGCAGCGTTGCATATTACTACTACGAGCAGTACTTC. It is translated as CSVAYYYYEQYF. The chain is built from TRBV29-1 and TRBJ2-7; D unresolved. Per germline, CDR1 SQVTM and CDR2 ANQGSEA. Between the trimmed V and J ends, which lost 4 bases and 3 bases, there was a span of 10 bases. The CDR3 is 12 amino acids.